The rows below give T cell receptor beta chains drawn from one sample of a study of blood T cell repertoires in COVID-19. Sequencing used immunoSEQ multiplex PCR; TCRdb keeps in-frame clones, though not all of them. The table lists 120,000 or so clones, roughly four fifths of them singletons. The sequenced material came from peripheral blood. These receptors were obtained from a man younger than 40 with COVID-19, enrolled during active disease. Each CDR3 is given with its conserved first and last residue. A D gene is named only where the DNA matches it firmly. Part of the rows lack a size; the others show once, few, many or a class for expanded clones.

cdr3_nt: TGTGCCATCAGTGTGGAGGGACCCCAATATAGCAATCAGCCCCAGCATTTT; cdr3_aa: CAISVEGPQYSNQPQHF; clone_size: -; v_call: TRBV10-3; j_call: TRBJ1-5; d_call: -
cdr3_nt: TGTGCCAGCAGTTACCTAGGTACGGGGTACAACACTGAAGCTTTCTTT; cdr3_aa: CASSYLGTGYNTEAFF; clone_size: -; v_call: TRBV6-5; j_call: TRBJ1-1; d_call: -
cdr3_nt: TGTGCCAGCAGTTACTCGAGCAGGGAATACGAGCAGTACTTC; cdr3_aa: CASSYSSREYEQYF; clone_size: -; v_call: TRBV6-5; j_call: TRBJ2-7; d_call: -
cdr3_nt: TGTGCCAGCAGTTTTAACAGTCCCTACGAGCAGTACTTC; cdr3_aa: CASSFNSPYEQYF; clone_size: few; v_call: TRBV27; j_call: TRBJ2-7; d_call: -
cdr3_nt: TGCGCCAGCAGCCAAGGCAGTTCTTTCCGAACAGAGCAGTACTTC; cdr3_aa: CASSQGSSFRTEQYF; clone_size: -; v_call: TRBV4-1; j_call: TRBJ2-7; d_call: -
cdr3_nt: TGTGCCAGCTCGACAGGTATCACAGATACGCAGTATTTT; cdr3_aa: CASSTGITDTQYF; clone_size: few; v_call: TRBV18; j_call: TRBJ2-3; d_call: -
cdr3_nt: TGTGCCAGCAGTTACGGACTAGCGGGATTCAATGAGCAGTTCTTC; cdr3_aa: CASSYGLAGFNEQFF; clone_size: -; v_call: TRBV6-5; j_call: TRBJ2-1; d_call: TRBD2
cdr3_nt: TGTGCCAGCAGCTTGGGATGGACCGGGACATCTGGCGAGCAGTACTTC; cdr3_aa: CASSLGWTGTSGEQYF; clone_size: -; v_call: TRBV5-5; j_call: TRBJ2-7; d_call: -
cdr3_nt: TGTGCCAGCAGCCTATCACTAGCGGGCGGGGAGCTGTTTTTT; cdr3_aa: CASSLSLAGGELFF; clone_size: -; v_call: TRBV7-2; j_call: TRBJ2-2; d_call: TRBD2
cdr3_nt: TGTGCCAGCAGGCAGGTGATGAACACTGAAGCTTTCTTT; cdr3_aa: CASRQVMNTEAFF; clone_size: -; v_call: TRBV12-3/TRBV12-4; j_call: TRBJ1-1; d_call: -
cdr3_nt: TGTGCCATCAGCCGGGACAGGGGCATCGGAAACACCATATATTTT; cdr3_aa: CAISRDRGIGNTIYF; clone_size: -; v_call: TRBV10-3; j_call: TRBJ1-3; d_call: TRBD1
cdr3_nt: TGTGCCAGTAGACGCCAAGCGGGGGCCCACAGGGCGGATGAGCAGTTCTTC; cdr3_aa: CASRRQAGAHRADEQFF; clone_size: -; v_call: TRBV19; j_call: TRBJ2-1; d_call: TRBD2
cdr3_nt: TGTGCCAGCAGTGTACATGTGGTCGACACTGAAGCTTTCTTT; cdr3_aa: CASSVHVVDTEAFF; clone_size: -; v_call: TRBV2; j_call: TRBJ1-1; d_call: -
cdr3_nt: TGCGCCAGCAGCCAAGACTGGGATCAAGGGGGCACAGATACGCAGTATTTT; cdr3_aa: CASSQDWDQGGTDTQYF; clone_size: -; v_call: TRBV4-3; j_call: TRBJ2-3; d_call: -
cdr3_nt: TGCGCCAGCAGCTTGAGGGATCAGGGCTCTGGAAACACCATATATTTT; cdr3_aa: CASSLRDQGSGNTIYF; clone_size: -; v_call: TRBV5-1; j_call: TRBJ1-3; d_call: -
cdr3_nt: TGTGCCAGCAGCTTGGCAGGCTTACAAGAGACCCAGTACTTC; cdr3_aa: CASSLAGLQETQYF; clone_size: -; v_call: TRBV5-4; j_call: TRBJ2-5; d_call: -
cdr3_nt: TGTGCCAGCCTACGACTAGCGGGAGTCGAGTACAATGAGCAGTTCTTC; cdr3_aa: CASLRLAGVEYNEQFF; clone_size: -; v_call: TRBV7-8; j_call: TRBJ2-1; d_call: TRBD2
cdr3_nt: TGTGCCAGCAGTTTGAGCGGGACACCCCAGCATTTT; cdr3_aa: CASSLSGTPQHF; clone_size: -; v_call: TRBV28; j_call: TRBJ1-5; d_call: -
cdr3_nt: TGTGCCAGCAGCTTAACCGGGACACCCCAAGAGACCCAGTACTTC; cdr3_aa: CASSLTGTPQETQYF; clone_size: -; v_call: TRBV11-2; j_call: TRBJ2-5; d_call: -
cdr3_nt: TGTGCCAGCAGCCCCAGGGGGCCCTCCTTCTCTACGCAGTATTTT; cdr3_aa: CASSPRGPSFSTQYF; clone_size: -; v_call: TRBV11-3; j_call: TRBJ2-3; d_call: TRBD1
cdr3_nt: TGTGCCATCAGTGAGTGGGCAGGGGACACTGAAGCTTTCTTT; cdr3_aa: CAISEWAGDTEAFF; clone_size: -; v_call: TRBV10-3; j_call: TRBJ1-1; d_call: -
cdr3_nt: TGTGCCAGCAGCTTAAATAACAGGGGTTCACCCCTCCACTTT; cdr3_aa: CASSLNNRGSPLHF; clone_size: -; v_call: TRBV7-9; j_call: TRBJ1-6; d_call: TRBD1
cdr3_nt: TGTGCCAGCAGCTTAGAGCGGGGGGGCTCTTACGAGCAGTACTTC; cdr3_aa: CASSLERGGSYEQYF; clone_size: -; v_call: TRBV7-2; j_call: TRBJ2-7; d_call: TRBD2
cdr3_nt: TGTGCCAGCAGTCCAATCGGGACAGGGGGGACCGGGGAGCTGTTTTTT; cdr3_aa: CASSPIGTGGTGELFF; clone_size: -; v_call: TRBV27; j_call: TRBJ2-2; d_call: TRBD1
cdr3_nt: TGTGCCAGCAGCTTAGGGACAGGGAGTCAGCCCCAGCATTTT; cdr3_aa: CASSLGTGSQPQHF; clone_size: -; v_call: TRBV7-9; j_call: TRBJ1-5; d_call: TRBD1
cdr3_nt: TGTGCCTGGAGTGTACTCGGGGCTAACTATGGCTACACCTTC; cdr3_aa: CAWSVLGANYGYTF; clone_size: -; v_call: TRBV30; j_call: TRBJ1-2; d_call: -
cdr3_nt: TGTGCCAGCAGTCCCGGACAGGTTATTAATGAAAAACTGTTTTTT; cdr3_aa: CASSPGQVINEKLFF; clone_size: -; v_call: TRBV6-5; j_call: TRBJ1-4; d_call: TRBD1
cdr3_nt: TGTGCCAGCAGTGAAAGGAGGGGACAGTTAACTGGCTACACCTTC; cdr3_aa: CASSERRGQLTGYTF; clone_size: -; v_call: TRBV2; j_call: TRBJ1-2; d_call: TRBD1
cdr3_nt: TGTGCCAGCGGCCCCGGGGGGAACTATGGCTACACCTTC; cdr3_aa: CASGPGGNYGYTF; clone_size: -; v_call: TRBV3-1/TRBV3-2; j_call: TRBJ1-2; d_call: -
cdr3_nt: TGTGCCAGCTCAATGGGACAGGATTCCGAGCAGTACTTC; cdr3_aa: CASSMGQDSEQYF; clone_size: -; v_call: TRBV18; j_call: TRBJ2-7; d_call: TRBD1
cdr3_nt: TGTGCCAGCAGCTTAGGGGGGAATTCACCCCTCCACTTT; cdr3_aa: CASSLGGNSPLHF; clone_size: -; v_call: TRBV7-3; j_call: TRBJ1-6; d_call: -
cdr3_nt: TGTGCCAGCAGCCAAGTTCAAGGGGGATGGGGTGAAGCTTTCTTT; cdr3_aa: CASSQVQGGWGEAFF; clone_size: -; v_call: TRBV3-1/TRBV3-2; j_call: TRBJ1-1; d_call: -
cdr3_nt: TGTGCCAGCAGCGCCACAGGGGTAGCTTTCTTT; cdr3_aa: CASSATGVAFF; clone_size: -; v_call: TRBV5-6; j_call: TRBJ1-1; d_call: TRBD1
cdr3_nt: TGTGCCATCAGTGAGGCCGGACAGTTGAGAGCTTTCTTT; cdr3_aa: CAISEAGQLRAFF; clone_size: -; v_call: TRBV10-3; j_call: TRBJ1-1; d_call: -
cdr3_nt: TGTGCCAGCACTCCGGGTTGGTCTGAAAAACTGTTTTTT; cdr3_aa: CASTPGWSEKLFF; clone_size: -; v_call: TRBV12-3/TRBV12-4; j_call: TRBJ1-4; d_call: -
cdr3_nt: TGTGTCAGCAGCCTCGATCCTAGCTCCGCAGATACGCAGTATTTT; cdr3_aa: CVSSLDPSSADTQYF; clone_size: -; v_call: TRBV7-3; j_call: TRBJ2-3; d_call: -
cdr3_nt: TGTGCCAGCAGTATAGAACAGGGGGCGCGGGCTTTCTTT; cdr3_aa: CASSIEQGARAFF; clone_size: -; v_call: TRBV28; j_call: TRBJ1-1; d_call: TRBD1
cdr3_nt: TGTGCCAGCAGTGAAGCGCAAAACAGGATCAACAATCAGCCCCAGCATTTT; cdr3_aa: CASSEAQNRINNQPQHF; clone_size: -; v_call: TRBV2; j_call: TRBJ1-5; d_call: -
cdr3_nt: TGCGCCAGCAGCTTGTCGCGGGGAGGAGAGACCCAGTACTTC; cdr3_aa: CASSLSRGGETQYF; clone_size: -; v_call: TRBV5-1; j_call: TRBJ2-5; d_call: -
cdr3_nt: TGCGCCAGCAGCCAAGACCGACTAGCGGGGGAGTACAATGAGCAGTTCTTC; cdr3_aa: CASSQDRLAGEYNEQFF; clone_size: once; v_call: TRBV4-3; j_call: TRBJ2-1; d_call: TRBD2
cdr3_nt: TGTGCCAGTAGTTACCCCCGACAGTCAGTTCACAATGAGCAGTTCTTC; cdr3_aa: CASSYPRQSVHNEQFF; clone_size: -; v_call: TRBV19; j_call: TRBJ2-1; d_call: -
cdr3_nt: TGTGCCAGCAGCTTAACTAGTAACCAAGAGACCCAGTACTTC; cdr3_aa: CASSLTSNQETQYF; clone_size: -; v_call: TRBV7-3; j_call: TRBJ2-5; d_call: -
cdr3_nt: TGTGCCAGCAGCGCCATGAGGGAGACCCAGTACTTC; cdr3_aa: CASSAMRETQYF; clone_size: -; v_call: TRBV11-2; j_call: TRBJ2-5; d_call: -
cdr3_nt: TGTGCCAGCAGCTTAGAAACAGGGGGCACTGAAGCTTTCTTT; cdr3_aa: CASSLETGGTEAFF; clone_size: -; v_call: TRBV11-3; j_call: TRBJ1-1; d_call: TRBD1
cdr3_nt: TGTGCCAGCTCACCTACACGAAAAGAGACCCAGTACTTC; cdr3_aa: CASSPTRKETQYF; clone_size: -; v_call: TRBV18; j_call: TRBJ2-5; d_call: -
cdr3_nt: TGCGCCAGCAGCGTGCGGGACAGCTACAATGAAAAACTGTTTTTT; cdr3_aa: CASSVRDSYNEKLFF; clone_size: -; v_call: TRBV5-1; j_call: TRBJ1-4; d_call: TRBD1